This T cell receptor (beta chain) was identified in a study of shared clonotypes between healthy human individuals. This clone was found a few times. Germline values: CDR1 SEHNR, CDR2 FQNEAQ (reference sequence). The junction had 4 bases not matched to a gene; V was cut back by 1 base and J by 2 bases. This CDR3 is 16 amino acids long. All donors were healthy HIV-negative adults lacking recent acute infections or vaccinations. Libraries were prepared by immunoSEQ multiplex PCR; TCRdb keeps only in-frame clonotypes and omits some of them. Of some 2,500,000 clones listed, roughly 93% are singletons. The sample consisted of naive CD4+ T cells from PBMCs. Subset of the sample: CD45RA+ positively selected. The receptor comes from a man in his late teens or twenties in good health. Some clones in this sample may be carry-over from other donors' samples. This sequence joins TRBV7-9 and TRBJ2-5, with 10 bases matching TRBD2. CDR3 protein: CASSLVGLAVQETQYF. As DNA, the CDR3 is TGTGCCAGCAGCTTAGTCGGACTAGCGGTGCAAGAGACCCAGTACTTC.